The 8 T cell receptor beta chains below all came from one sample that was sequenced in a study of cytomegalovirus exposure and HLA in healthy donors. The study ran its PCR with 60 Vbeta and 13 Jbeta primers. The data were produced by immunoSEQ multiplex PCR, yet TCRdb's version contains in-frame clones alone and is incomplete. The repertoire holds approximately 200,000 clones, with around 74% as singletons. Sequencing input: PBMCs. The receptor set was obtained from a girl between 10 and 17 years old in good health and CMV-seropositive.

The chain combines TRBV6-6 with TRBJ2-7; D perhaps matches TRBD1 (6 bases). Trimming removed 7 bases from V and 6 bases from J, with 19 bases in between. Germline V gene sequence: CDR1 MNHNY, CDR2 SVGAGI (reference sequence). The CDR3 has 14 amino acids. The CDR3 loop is CASNRDQGIREQYF. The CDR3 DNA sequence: TGTGCCAGCAACCGGGACCAGGGGATTCGCGAGCAGTACTTC.

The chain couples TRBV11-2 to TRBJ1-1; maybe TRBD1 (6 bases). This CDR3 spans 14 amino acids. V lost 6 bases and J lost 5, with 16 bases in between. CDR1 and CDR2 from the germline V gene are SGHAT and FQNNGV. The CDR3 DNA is TGTGCCAGCAGTTACAGGGCAATAGGGACTGAAGCTTTCTTT. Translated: CASSYRAIGTEAFF.

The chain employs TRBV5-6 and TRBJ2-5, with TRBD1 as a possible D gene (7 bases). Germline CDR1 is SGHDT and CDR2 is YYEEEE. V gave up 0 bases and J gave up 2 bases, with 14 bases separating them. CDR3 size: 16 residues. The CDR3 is CASSLAGGQGQETQYF. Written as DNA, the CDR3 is TGTGCCAGCAGCTTGGCAGGGGGGCAGGGACAAGAGACCCAGTACTTC.

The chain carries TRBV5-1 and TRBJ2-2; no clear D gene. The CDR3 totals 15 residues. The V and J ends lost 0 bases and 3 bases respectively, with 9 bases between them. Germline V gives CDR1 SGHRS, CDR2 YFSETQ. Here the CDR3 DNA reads TGCGCCAGCAGCTTGGCGCAGTCAGACACCGGGGAGCTGTTTTTT. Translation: CASSLAQSDTGELFF.

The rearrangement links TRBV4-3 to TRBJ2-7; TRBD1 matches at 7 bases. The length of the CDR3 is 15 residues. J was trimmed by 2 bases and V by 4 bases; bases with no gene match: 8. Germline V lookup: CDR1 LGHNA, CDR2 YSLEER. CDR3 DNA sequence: TGCGCCAGCAGCCTTGGACAGGACCATACCTACGAGCAGTACTTC. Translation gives CASSLGQDHTYEQYF.

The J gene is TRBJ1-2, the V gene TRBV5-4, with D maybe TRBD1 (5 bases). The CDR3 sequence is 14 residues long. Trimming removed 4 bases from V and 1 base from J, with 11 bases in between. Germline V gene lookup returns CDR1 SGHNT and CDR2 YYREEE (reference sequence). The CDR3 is CASSPGRGNYGYTF. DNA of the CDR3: TGTGCCAGCAGCCCAGGGCGGGGTAACTATGGCTACACCTTC.

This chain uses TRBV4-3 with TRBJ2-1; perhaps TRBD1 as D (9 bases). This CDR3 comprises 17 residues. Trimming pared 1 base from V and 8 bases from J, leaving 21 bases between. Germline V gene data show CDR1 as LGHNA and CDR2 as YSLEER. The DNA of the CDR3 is TGCGCCAGCAGCCAAGTCGGGGGGGACAGGGTTTTGTATGAGCAGTTCTTC. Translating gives CASSQVGGDRVLYEQFF.

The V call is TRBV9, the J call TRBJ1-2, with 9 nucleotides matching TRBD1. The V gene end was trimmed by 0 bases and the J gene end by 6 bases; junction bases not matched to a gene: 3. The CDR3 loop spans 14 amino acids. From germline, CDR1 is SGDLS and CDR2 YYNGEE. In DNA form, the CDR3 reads TGTGCCAGCAGCGTAGATTGGACAGGGGATGGCTACACCTTC. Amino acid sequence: CASSVDWTGDGYTF.